Listed below are T cell receptor beta chains from one sample, sequenced in a study of T cell repertoires in cytomegalovirus infection. TCRdb recomputed calls from the reads with MiXCR, one row per CDR3 protein. The profile covers 200,000 to 300,000 distinct CDR3 sequences, with roughly 10% appearing a single time and approximately 15% taken by the ten largest. Input material: PBMCs. The receptors stem from a human donor in good health (CMV status not recorded). Some clones in this sample may be carry-over from other donors' samples. The CDR3 runs from the conserved cysteine through the conserved F or W. The listing skips clone size in some rows; elsewhere it reads once, few, many or a size class.

clone_size cdr3_length v_call cdr3_aa
many 14 TRBV7-2 CASSLDRAGYEQYF
few 15 TRBV7-8 CASSPRQGAPYEQYF
many 14 TRBV7-9 CASRYIAPYNEQFF
many 16 TRBV27 CASSFLAPPGADTQYF
many 12 TRBV12-3/TRBV12-4 CASSLARGLQYF
NA 13 TRBV2 CASSPQTLYEQYF
many 14 TRBV7-2 CASSPGQGYQPQHF
few 14 TRBV6-2/TRBV6-3 CASSYSGGYNEQYF
many 16 TRBV28 CAILTSGGAFGDEQFF
many 15 TRBV7-2 CASSFSHRAVYGYTF
many 14 TRBV7-2 CASSSPGDSYEQYF
few 15 TRBV7-2 CASSLVTTGLTEAFF
many 13 TRBV7-2 CASSLWGSQPQHF
NA 19 TRBV27 CASSLWAMDRTGFNEKLFF
many 15 TRBV7-6 CASSSQAGVLNEQFF
many 12 TRBV7-2 CASSPQNEKLFF
few 16 TRBV27 CASSRLTGYGTDTQYF
many 18 TRBV7-2 CASSPHLPSSGGAGAQYF
NA 17 TRBV18 CASSPVGTAIMNTEAFF
many 15 TRBV12-3/TRBV12-4 CASSQHGGSTDTQYF
many 13 TRBV7-2 CASSARQAGGYTF
many 12 TRBV7-6 CASSLKGTEAFF
many 15 TRBV12-3/TRBV12-4 CASSLDSGSGEKLFF
many 15 TRBV20-1 CSANFQGRASYEQYF
few 15 TRBV6-2/TRBV6-3 CASRDPSLGNTEAFF
few 14 TRBV20-1 CSARDLKSSYEQYF
many 14 TRBV7-8 CASSLVRDTGELFF
few 15 TRBV19 CASSIDKRTSYEQYF
many 16 TRBV7-2 CASSFTPPQSKDTQYF
few 15 TRBV7-2 CASTLRGTWDEKLFF
many 14 TRBV7-2 CASSATSGTYEQYF
NA 16 TRBV20-1 CSARDAPSGALNEQFF
many 13 TRBV12-3/TRBV12-4 CASSHAVADTQYF
many 14 TRBV19 CASSIAVKGNEQFF
many 15 TRBV20-1 CSAPSMTSGLGAQYF
NA 16 TRBV28 CASSVIAGWASEKLFF
many 20 TRBV2 CASSPLLGTSGRSSYNEQFF